These T cell receptor beta chains were read from a single sample in a study of blood T cell repertoires in COVID-19. Sequencing used immunoSEQ multiplex PCR; TCRdb keeps in-frame clones, though not all of them. Of roughly 350,000 clones listed, around 84% are singletons. The sequencing sample was made of peripheral blood. Source of these receptors: a woman aged 18 to 35 with acute or convalescent COVID-19. Both conserved end residues are part of each CDR3. Each record gives: J gene, clone size, D gene, V gene, CDR3 DNA, CDR3 protein. A D gene is named only where the DNA matches it firmly. Clone size is given for some rows only: seen once, a few or many times, or a class if the clone is expanded.

J: TRBJ2-3
size: -
D: TRBD1
V: TRBV9
DNA: TGTGCCAGCAGCTTAGATGGCCGGGACAGGACGGCAGATACGCAGTATTTT
CDR3: CASSLDGRDRTADTQYF

J: TRBJ1-2
size: -
D: -
V: TRBV2
DNA: TGTGCCAGCCCGGGAGTCTATGGCTACACCTTC
CDR3: CASPGVYGYTF

J: TRBJ1-6
size: -
D: -
V: TRBV7-9
DNA: TGTGCCAGCAGCTCTAACAGGGTCTCCTATAATTCACCCCTCCACTTT
CDR3: CASSSNRVSYNSPLHF

J: TRBJ1-1
size: -
D: -
V: TRBV6-5
DNA: TGTGCCAGCGCAATAATGATAGGGGGAGGGACTGAAGCTTTCTTT
CDR3: CASAIMIGGGTEAFF

J: TRBJ1-5
size: -
D: TRBD1
V: TRBV19
DNA: TGTGCCAGTAAGGGACAGATAGTTAGCAATCAGCCCCAGCATTTT
CDR3: CASKGQIVSNQPQHF

J: TRBJ1-5
size: once
D: -
V: TRBV28
DNA: TGTGCCAGCAGTTTATGGGCGGATAGCAATCAGCCCCAGCATTTT
CDR3: CASSLWADSNQPQHF

J: TRBJ1-4
size: -
D: TRBD1
V: TRBV19
DNA: TGTGCCAGTAGTGTCGACAGGGGGCGTTATACTGAAAAACTGTTTTTT
CDR3: CASSVDRGRYTEKLFF

J: TRBJ2-7
size: -
D: -
V: TRBV7-9
DNA: TGTGCCAGCAGCCTTACCGGGGGAGGGCAGTACTTC
CDR3: CASSLTGGGQYF

J: TRBJ2-7
size: -
D: TRBD1
V: TRBV9
DNA: TGTGCCAGCTCCGGGACAGCTTCCTACGAGCAGTACTTC
CDR3: CASSGTASYEQYF

J: TRBJ2-1
size: -
D: TRBD2
V: TRBV11-3
DNA: TGTGCCAGCAGTCCGGGACTAGTTGACAATGAGCAGTTCTTC
CDR3: CASSPGLVDNEQFF

J: TRBJ1-1
size: -
D: TRBD1
V: TRBV9
DNA: TGTGCCAGCAGCGTTGGACTCCCGGGACAGGGTCCTGAAGCTTTCTTT
CDR3: CASSVGLPGQGPEAFF

J: TRBJ1-5
size: -
D: -
V: TRBV7-3
DNA: TGTGCCAGCAGCTTAGCGGGGGGACAGCCCCAGCATTTT
CDR3: CASSLAGGQPQHF

J: TRBJ1-3
size: -
D: TRBD1
V: TRBV7-9
DNA: TGTGCCAGCAGCTTAGAGACAGGGGGCTCTGGAAACACCATATATTTT
CDR3: CASSLETGGSGNTIYF

J: TRBJ2-2
size: -
D: TRBD2
V: TRBV5-4
DNA: TGTGCCAGCAGCAGGACTAGCGGGAGTCCAACCGGGGAGCTGTTTTTT
CDR3: CASSRTSGSPTGELFF

J: TRBJ1-1
size: -
D: TRBD1
V: TRBV27
DNA: TGTGCCAGCAGTTTAAATCGCAGGGGGCAAGGGACTGAAGCTTTCTTT
CDR3: CASSLNRRGQGTEAFF

J: TRBJ1-1
size: -
D: -
V: TRBV5-1
DNA: TGCGCCAGCAGCTTGGACAGGGTTGACACTGAAGCTTTCTTT
CDR3: CASSLDRVDTEAFF

J: TRBJ1-1
size: -
D: TRBD1
V: TRBV19
DNA: TGTGCCACCTCGGGACAGAAGAACACTGAAGCTTTCTTT
CDR3: CATSGQKNTEAFF

J: TRBJ1-3
size: -
D: -
V: TRBV7-6
DNA: TGTGCCAGCACCCCGACCGGGGACACCATATATTTT
CDR3: CASTPTGDTIYF

J: TRBJ1-2
size: -
D: -
V: TRBV5-6
DNA: TGTGCCAGCAGCCTTACTCGACGAGGGTATGGCTACACCTTC
CDR3: CASSLTRRGYGYTF

J: TRBJ2-7
size: -
D: -
V: TRBV6-5
DNA: TGTGCCAGCAGTCCGAACAGGGTGTACGAGCAGTACTTC
CDR3: CASSPNRVYEQYF

J: TRBJ1-2
size: -
D: -
V: TRBV15
DNA: TGTGCCACCAGCAGAGAGGCAGGCATGGGCTATGGCTACACCTTC
CDR3: CATSREAGMGYGYTF

J: TRBJ2-5
size: -
D: -
V: TRBV11-2
DNA: TGTGCCAGCGGGAGGATAGAGACCCAGTACTTC
CDR3: CASGRIETQYF

J: TRBJ2-1
size: -
D: TRBD1
V: TRBV28
DNA: TGTGCCAGCAGCCGGGACAGGGGATTAAATGAGCAGTTCTTC
CDR3: CASSRDRGLNEQFF

J: TRBJ2-3
size: -
D: -
V: TRBV24-1
DNA: TGTGCCACCAGCCTAGCAGATACGCAGTATTTT
CDR3: CATSLADTQYF

J: TRBJ2-7
size: -
D: -
V: TRBV5-1
DNA: TGCGCCAGCAGCTGGGGAGTCTCCTACGAGCAGTACTTC
CDR3: CASSWGVSYEQYF

J: TRBJ2-6
size: -
D: TRBD1
V: TRBV30
DNA: TGTGCCTGGACCCGGGACAGGACAAGCTCTGGGGCCAACGTCCTGACTTTC
CDR3: CAWTRDRTSSGANVLTF

J: TRBJ1-1
size: -
D: -
V: TRBV6-6
DNA: TGTGCCAGCACTTCGGGGATGAACACTGAAGCTTTCTTT
CDR3: CASTSGMNTEAFF

J: TRBJ2-1
size: -
D: -
V: TRBV7-9
DNA: TGTGCCAGCAGCGAAACGGGCAGGGGCAATGAGCAGTTCTTC
CDR3: CASSETGRGNEQFF

J: TRBJ1-6
size: -
D: TRBD1
V: TRBV2
DNA: TGTGCCAGCAGTTTGAGGACAGGGAGAATGGATTCACCCCTCCACTTT
CDR3: CASSLRTGRMDSPLHF

J: TRBJ1-2
size: -
D: -
V: TRBV27
DNA: TGTGCCAGCAGTTTAGGCCGGGGGGATGGCTACACCTTC
CDR3: CASSLGRGDGYTF

J: TRBJ1-2
size: -
D: TRBD1
V: TRBV19
DNA: TGTGCCACGGGGACAGGGGGTGACTATGGCTACACCTTC
CDR3: CATGTGGDYGYTF

J: TRBJ1-2
size: -
D: -
V: TRBV14
DNA: TGTGCCACCAGCCCCGCCCGGGTGGATGGCTACACCTTC
CDR3: CATSPARVDGYTF

J: TRBJ1-3
size: -
D: TRBD1
V: TRBV5-1
DNA: TGCGCCAGCAGCTTATGGACAGGAGTCTCTGGAAACACCATATATTTT
CDR3: CASSLWTGVSGNTIYF

J: TRBJ2-1
size: many
D: TRBD2
V: TRBV4-1
DNA: TGCGCCAGCAGCCAAGGGGGACTAGGGGGTAATGAGCAGTTCTTC
CDR3: CASSQGGLGGNEQFF

J: TRBJ2-5
size: -
D: -
V: TRBV5-5
DNA: TGTGCCAGCAGCTTCAGCGGACAGCAAGAGACCCAGTACTTC
CDR3: CASSFSGQQETQYF

J: TRBJ1-5
size: -
D: -
V: TRBV7-3
DNA: TGTGCCAGGGGGGACATACAAAATCAGCCCCAGCATTTT
CDR3: CARGDIQNQPQHF

J: TRBJ1-2
size: -
D: TRBD1
V: TRBV10-2
DNA: TGCGCCAGCAGTGAAGGGACAGGGATCTATGGCTACACCTTC
CDR3: CASSEGTGIYGYTF

J: TRBJ2-1
size: -
D: TRBD1
V: TRBV5-8
DNA: TGTGCCAGCAGCATTCCCGGGACAGTCTACAATGAGCAGTTCTTC
CDR3: CASSIPGTVYNEQFF

J: TRBJ1-6
size: once
D: -
V: TRBV5-1
DNA: TGCGCCAGCAGCTTGGCAGGGTACTCACCCCTCCACTTT
CDR3: CASSLAGYSPLHF

J: TRBJ1-1
size: -
D: -
V: TRBV19
DNA: TGTGCCAGTAGTATCCGTTACACTGAAGCTTTCTTT
CDR3: CASSIRYTEAFF

J: TRBJ1-1
size: -
D: TRBD1
V: TRBV11-2
DNA: TGTGCCAGCAGCTTAGCTCGGACAGGGGGCGCTTATGCTTTCTTT
CDR3: CASSLARTGGAYAFF

J: TRBJ1-2
size: once
D: TRBD1
V: TRBV4-1
DNA: TGCGCCAGCAGCAGACGGGGACAGGGCTATGGCTACACCTTC
CDR3: CASSRRGQGYGYTF

J: TRBJ2-3
size: -
D: TRBD2
V: TRBV19
DNA: TGTGCCAGTAGTATACCTAGCGGACTCACAGATACGCAGTATTTT
CDR3: CASSIPSGLTDTQYF

J: TRBJ1-1
size: -
D: -
V: TRBV12-2
DNA: TGTGCAAGTCGCTCCGCTGGAGGTAAGAACACTGAAGCTTTCTTT
CDR3: CASRSAGGKNTEAFF

J: TRBJ2-7
size: -
D: -
V: TRBV7-2
DNA: TGTGCCAGCAGCTTAGAAGGGGGAAGGTACGAGCAGTACTTC
CDR3: CASSLEGGRYEQYF

J: TRBJ2-5
size: -
D: TRBD2
V: TRBV3-1/TRBV3-2
DNA: TGTGCCAGCAGCCACAGTGGGAGCGGGGGCCTCCAAGAGACCCAGTACTTC
CDR3: CASSHSGSGGLQETQYF

J: TRBJ1-1
size: -
D: TRBD1
V: TRBV19
DNA: TGTGCCAGTAGTATCCAGGGGGGCAACACTGAAGCTTTCTTT
CDR3: CASSIQGGNTEAFF

J: TRBJ1-2
size: -
D: TRBD1
V: TRBV6-6
DNA: TGTGCCAGCAGTCGCGATCCCAGGACAGGGAACATACCTAACTATGGCTACACCTTC
CDR3: CASSRDPRTGNIPNYGYTF

J: TRBJ1-1
size: -
D: TRBD1
V: TRBV30
DNA: TGTGCCTGGAGTGTCGGGACAGCAAGCGCTGAAGCTTTCTTT
CDR3: CAWSVGTASAEAFF